Listed below are T cell receptor beta chains from one sample, sequenced in a study of technical replicates of blood from a handful of donors. Method: immunoSEQ multiplex PCR; TCRdb's copy keeps in-frame clones and lacks some. The sample gives nearly 95,000 clones, 90% to 97% of which show up once; more than 0.35% is in the top ten. The specimen sequenced was T cells isolated from PBMCs. The receptors come from a human donor in good health. CDR3s include the opening cysteine and the closing phenylalanine or tryptophan.

CDR3aa: CASSTRTSVYNEQFF
j_gene: TRBJ2-1
v_gene: TRBV9

CDR3aa: CASSYRAGGQETQYF
j_gene: TRBJ2-5
v_gene: TRBV6-5

CDR3aa: CASSYQTRYEQYF
j_gene: TRBJ2-7
v_gene: TRBV6-5

CDR3aa: CAWSVGLAGDYEQYF
j_gene: TRBJ2-7
v_gene: TRBV30

CDR3aa: CASSPSTGDEKLFF
j_gene: TRBJ1-4
v_gene: TRBV6-5

CDR3aa: CATTTGQETNYGYTF
j_gene: TRBJ1-2
v_gene: TRBV25-1

CDR3aa: CASSLAAYNEQFF
j_gene: TRBJ2-1
v_gene: TRBV7-9

CDR3aa: CASSVSGKTDTQYF
j_gene: TRBJ2-3
v_gene: TRBV9

CDR3aa: CASSFAGSTLATNEKLFF
j_gene: TRBJ1-4
v_gene: TRBV5-1

CDR3aa: CASSLTTGDVVRKLFF
j_gene: TRBJ1-4
v_gene: TRBV5-1

CDR3aa: CASSLGTDYGYTF
j_gene: TRBJ1-2
v_gene: TRBV5-5

CDR3aa: CASSPHTPTSAVGNIQYF
j_gene: TRBJ2-4
v_gene: TRBV4-3

CDR3aa: CASRSHGNYEQYF
j_gene: TRBJ2-7
v_gene: TRBV19

CDR3aa: CASSLLQAPSYEQYF
j_gene: TRBJ2-7
v_gene: TRBV27

CDR3aa: CASSESEHLLTGELFF
j_gene: TRBJ2-2
v_gene: TRBV10-1

CDR3aa: CASSKMVPSSYEQYF
j_gene: TRBJ2-7
v_gene: TRBV21-1

CDR3aa: CASSLQGKQPQHF
j_gene: TRBJ1-5
v_gene: TRBV7-9

CDR3aa: CAWSVRGDRNIQYF
j_gene: TRBJ2-4
v_gene: TRBV30

CDR3aa: CASSSGQANEKLFF
j_gene: TRBJ1-4
v_gene: TRBV7-9

CDR3aa: CAISDSTGSYNEQFF
j_gene: TRBJ2-1
v_gene: TRBV10-3